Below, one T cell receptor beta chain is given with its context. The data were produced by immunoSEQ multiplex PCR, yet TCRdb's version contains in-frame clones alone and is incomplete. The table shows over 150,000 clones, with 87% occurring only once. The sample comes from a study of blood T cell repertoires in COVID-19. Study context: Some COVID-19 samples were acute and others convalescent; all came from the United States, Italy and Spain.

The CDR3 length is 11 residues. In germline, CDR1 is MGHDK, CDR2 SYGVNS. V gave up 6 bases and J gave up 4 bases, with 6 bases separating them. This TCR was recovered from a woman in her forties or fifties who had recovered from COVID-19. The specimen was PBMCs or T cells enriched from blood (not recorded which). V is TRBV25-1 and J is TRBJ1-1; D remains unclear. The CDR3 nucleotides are TGTGCCAGCAGCTCGGGCACTGAAGCTTTCTTT. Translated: CASSSGTEAFF.